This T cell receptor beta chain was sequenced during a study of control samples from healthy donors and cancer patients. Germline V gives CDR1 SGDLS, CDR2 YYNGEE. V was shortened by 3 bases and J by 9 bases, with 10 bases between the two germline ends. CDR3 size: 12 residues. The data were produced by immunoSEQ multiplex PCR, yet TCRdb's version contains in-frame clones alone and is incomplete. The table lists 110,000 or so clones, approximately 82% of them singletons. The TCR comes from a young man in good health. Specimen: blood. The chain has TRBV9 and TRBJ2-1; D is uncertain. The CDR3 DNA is TGTGCCAGCAGCGCACCGACTGGTGAGCAGTTCTTC. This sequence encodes CASSAPTGEQFF.